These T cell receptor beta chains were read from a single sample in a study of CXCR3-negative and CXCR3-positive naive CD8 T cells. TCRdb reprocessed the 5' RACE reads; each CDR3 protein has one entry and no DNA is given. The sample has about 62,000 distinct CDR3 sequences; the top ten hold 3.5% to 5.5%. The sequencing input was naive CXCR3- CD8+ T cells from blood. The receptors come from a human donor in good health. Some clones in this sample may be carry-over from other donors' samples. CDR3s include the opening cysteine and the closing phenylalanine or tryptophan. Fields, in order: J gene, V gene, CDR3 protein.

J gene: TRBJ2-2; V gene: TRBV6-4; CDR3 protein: CASSDSIGYGELFF
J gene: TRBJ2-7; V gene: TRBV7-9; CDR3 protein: CASSSFAGLASTLEQYF
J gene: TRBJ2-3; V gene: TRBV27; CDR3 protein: CASRASTDTQYF
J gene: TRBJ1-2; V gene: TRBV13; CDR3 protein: CASSWDRSSYGYTF
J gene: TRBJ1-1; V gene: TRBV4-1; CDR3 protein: CASSHWTGPGYAEAFF
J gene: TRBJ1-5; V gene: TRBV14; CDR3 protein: CASSQVKLRTGRGQPQHF
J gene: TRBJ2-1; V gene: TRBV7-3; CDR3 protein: CASSAGGAGNEQFF
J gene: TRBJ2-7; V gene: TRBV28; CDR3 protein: CATLWAAEQYF
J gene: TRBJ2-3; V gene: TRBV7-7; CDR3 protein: CASSLKSNTDTQYF
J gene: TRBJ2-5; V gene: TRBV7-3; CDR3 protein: CASSKAGDEETQYF
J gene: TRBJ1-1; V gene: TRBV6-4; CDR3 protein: CASSDGTGPFF
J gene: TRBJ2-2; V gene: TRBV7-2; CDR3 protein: CASSPGTGYTGELFF